This T cell receptor (beta chain) is drawn from a study of blood T cell repertoires in COVID-19. Study-wide background: Material from acute and convalescent COVID-19 was sourced from the United States, Italy and Spain. In each case, the material was cDNA or gDNA derived from T cells, B-cell-depleted T cells, or PBMCs.

How the authors handled the data: Amplifying reference gene primers gave estimates of nucleated cell counts. Clones were sequenced by immunoSEQ multiplex PCR, and TCRdb holds only the in-frame ones, with some missing. The V and J calls and clone size were taken over from that table, and D and trimming were inferred from the DNA. The sample carries tens of thousands of clones, about nine tenths recorded once. After removal of 6 bases from V and 3 bases from J, the junction contained 8 bases not matched to a gene. From germline, CDR1 is MRHNA and CDR2 SNTAGT. This CDR3 spans 16 amino acids. This TCR came from a man over 45 with COVID-19, enrolled during active disease. Specimen: peripheral blood. The V and J genes are TRBV6-4 and TRBJ1-2; 12 bases are shared with TRBD1. The CDR3 loop is CASSRSGTGGDYGYTF. The DNA of the CDR3 is TGTGCCAGCAGCCGCTCCGGGACAGGGGGCGACTATGGCTACACCTTC.